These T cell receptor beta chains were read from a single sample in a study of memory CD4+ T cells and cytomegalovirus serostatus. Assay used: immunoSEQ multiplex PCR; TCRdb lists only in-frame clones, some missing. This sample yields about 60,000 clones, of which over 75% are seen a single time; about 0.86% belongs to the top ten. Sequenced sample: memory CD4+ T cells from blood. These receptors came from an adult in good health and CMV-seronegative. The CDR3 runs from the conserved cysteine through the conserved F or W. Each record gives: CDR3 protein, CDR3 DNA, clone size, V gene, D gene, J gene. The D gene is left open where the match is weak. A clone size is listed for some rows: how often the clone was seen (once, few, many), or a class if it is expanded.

CDR3aa: CASSLQPITGELFF
CDR3nt: TGTGCCAGCAGTTTACAACCGATCACCGGGGAGCTGTTTTTT
abundance: .
v_gene: TRBV28
d_gene: .
j_gene: TRBJ2-2

CDR3aa: CASSLRGEHNEQFF
CDR3nt: TGTGCCAGCAGCTTACGAGGGGAACACAATGAGCAGTTCTTC
abundance: few
v_gene: TRBV7-9
d_gene: .
j_gene: TRBJ2-1

CDR3aa: CASSRPDSSYEQYF
CDR3nt: TGTGCCAGCAGTCGCCCTGATTCCTCCTACGAGCAGTACTTC
abundance: .
v_gene: TRBV2
d_gene: .
j_gene: TRBJ2-7

CDR3aa: CASSSPRQGITGELFF
CDR3nt: TGTGCCAGCAGCTCACCGAGACAGGGGATCACCGGGGAGCTGTTTTTT
abundance: .
v_gene: TRBV7-9
d_gene: TRBD1
j_gene: TRBJ2-2

CDR3aa: CASRVTSNEQFF
CDR3nt: TGTGCCAGCAGGGTCACTAGCAATGAGCAGTTCTTC
abundance: .
v_gene: TRBV2
d_gene: .
j_gene: TRBJ2-1

CDR3aa: CASSQGRGQNEQYF
CDR3nt: TGTGCCAGCAGCCAAGGCAGGGGGCAGAACGAGCAGTACTTC
abundance: few
v_gene: TRBV4-2
d_gene: TRBD1
j_gene: TRBJ2-7

CDR3aa: CASSVDSAETQYF
CDR3nt: TGTGCCAGCAGCGTAGACTCTGCGGAGACCCAGTACTTC
abundance: once
v_gene: TRBV9
d_gene: .
j_gene: TRBJ2-5

CDR3aa: CASGPARANTEAFF
CDR3nt: TGTGCTAGTGGCCCCGCGAGGGCGAACACTGAAGCTTTCTTT
abundance: .
v_gene: TRBV12-5
d_gene: .
j_gene: TRBJ1-1

CDR3aa: CASSLSWYSQGTQYF
CDR3nt: TGTGCCAGCAGCTTAAGCTGGTACAGTCAAGGGACCCAGTACTTC
abundance: .
v_gene: TRBV7-8
d_gene: .
j_gene: TRBJ2-5

CDR3aa: CASSQVAAGETQYF
CDR3nt: TGTGCCAGCAGCCAAGTCGCAGCGGGGGAGACCCAGTACTTC
abundance: few
v_gene: TRBV14
d_gene: TRBD2
j_gene: TRBJ2-5

CDR3aa: CASWRDRAYNNEQFF
CDR3nt: TGTGCCAGCTGGCGGGACAGGGCTTACAACAATGAGCAGTTCTTC
abundance: .
v_gene: TRBV7-8
d_gene: TRBD1
j_gene: TRBJ2-1

CDR3aa: CASSSPGLAVEQFF
CDR3nt: TGTGCCAGCAGCTCCCCGGGACTAGCTGTCGAGCAGTTCTTC
abundance: .
v_gene: TRBV7-9
d_gene: TRBD2
j_gene: TRBJ2-1

CDR3aa: CASSYVRGPTTNEKLFF
CDR3nt: TGTGCCAGCAGCTACGTACGGGGACCGACTACTAATGAAAAACTGTTTTTT
abundance: .
v_gene: TRBV27
d_gene: .
j_gene: TRBJ1-4

CDR3aa: CASSSPGTEETQYF
CDR3nt: TGTGCCAGCAGCTCACCCGGGACAGAAGAGACCCAGTACTTC
abundance: .
v_gene: TRBV5-4
d_gene: TRBD1
j_gene: TRBJ2-5

CDR3aa: CASSFRGLAVLAQYF
CDR3nt: TGTGCCAGCAGCTTCAGGGGACTAGCGGTGTTGGCCCAGTACTTC
abundance: .
v_gene: TRBV5-6
d_gene: TRBD2
j_gene: TRBJ2-5

CDR3aa: CASSLLAHSSYEQYF
CDR3nt: TGTGCCAGCAGCTTACTAGCGCACAGCTCCTACGAGCAGTACTTC
abundance: .
v_gene: TRBV7-6
d_gene: .
j_gene: TRBJ2-7

CDR3aa: CASIYGTGNTEAFF
CDR3nt: TGCGCCAGCATTTACGGGACAGGGAACACTGAAGCTTTCTTT
abundance: .
v_gene: TRBV5-1
d_gene: TRBD1
j_gene: TRBJ1-1

CDR3aa: CASKRTRDFNEKLFF
CDR3nt: TGTGCCAGTAAAAGGACCAGGGACTTTAATGAAAAACTGTTTTTT
abundance: many
v_gene: TRBV19
d_gene: .
j_gene: TRBJ1-4

CDR3aa: CSVEETEKLFF
CDR3nt: TGCAGCGTTGAAGAGACGGAAAAACTGTTTTTT
abundance: few
v_gene: TRBV29-1
d_gene: .
j_gene: TRBJ1-4

CDR3aa: CASSLDPAGSGYNEQFF
CDR3nt: TGTGCCAGCAGCTTAGATCCAGCGGGGTCGGGATACAATGAGCAGTTCTTC
abundance: .
v_gene: TRBV13
d_gene: TRBD2
j_gene: TRBJ2-1

CDR3aa: CASSRGSPERAFF
CDR3nt: TGTGCCAGCAGCCGCGGGTCCCCGGAGCGGGCTTTCTTT
abundance: .
v_gene: TRBV5-6
d_gene: .
j_gene: TRBJ1-1

CDR3aa: CSVVGPLHYEQYF
CDR3nt: TGCAGCGTTGTAGGGCCCCTCCACTACGAGCAGTACTTC
abundance: .
v_gene: TRBV29-1
d_gene: .
j_gene: TRBJ2-7

CDR3aa: CASSPGQGARYGYTF
CDR3nt: TGTGCCAGCAGCCCCGGACAGGGGGCCCGCTATGGCTACACCTTC
abundance: .
v_gene: TRBV7-2
d_gene: TRBD1
j_gene: TRBJ1-2

CDR3aa: CASARDGYNEQFF
CDR3nt: TGTGCCAGCGCTAGGGACGGATACAATGAGCAGTTCTTC
abundance: few
v_gene: TRBV7-3
d_gene: .
j_gene: TRBJ2-1

CDR3aa: CASSNGATGELFF
CDR3nt: TGTGCCAGCAGCAACGGGGCGACCGGGGAGCTGTTTTTT
abundance: .
v_gene: TRBV11-3
d_gene: .
j_gene: TRBJ2-2

CDR3aa: CASSQERNLAGGADTQYF
CDR3nt: TGTGCCAGCAGCCAAGAGAGGAATCTAGCGGGGGGAGCAGATACGCAGTATTTT
abundance: once
v_gene: TRBV4-2
d_gene: TRBD2
j_gene: TRBJ2-3

CDR3aa: CASSQQGSGYTF
CDR3nt: TGTGCCAGCTCACAACAGGGAAGTGGCTACACCTTC
abundance: many
v_gene: TRBV18
d_gene: .
j_gene: TRBJ1-2

CDR3aa: CASSLGRLAGGQETQYF
CDR3nt: TGTGCCAGCAGCTTAGGCCGGTTAGCGGGAGGGCAAGAGACCCAGTACTTC
abundance: few
v_gene: TRBV11-2
d_gene: TRBD2
j_gene: TRBJ2-5

CDR3aa: CASLRVFPGELFF
CDR3nt: TGTGCCAGCCTCCGGGTGTTTCCCGGGGAGCTGTTTTTT
abundance: .
v_gene: TRBV11-2
d_gene: .
j_gene: TRBJ2-2

CDR3aa: CASSESGLGRGYTF
CDR3nt: TGTGCCAGCAGTGAATCGGGCCTCGGACGAGGCTACACCTTC
abundance: .
v_gene: TRBV6-1
d_gene: .
j_gene: TRBJ1-2

CDR3aa: CACYGLNTEAFF
CDR3nt: TGTGCCTGCTACGGTCTGAACACTGAAGCTTTCTTT
abundance: .
v_gene: TRBV30
d_gene: .
j_gene: TRBJ1-1

CDR3aa: CATSRTDTRNEQFF
CDR3nt: TGTGCCACCAGCAGGACAGACACTAGGAATGAGCAGTTCTTC
abundance: .
v_gene: TRBV15
d_gene: .
j_gene: TRBJ2-1

CDR3aa: CASSIGSLAKNIQYF
CDR3nt: TGTGCCAGTAGTATAGGAAGCCTAGCCAAAAACATTCAGTACTTC
abundance: .
v_gene: TRBV19
d_gene: .
j_gene: TRBJ2-4

CDR3aa: CASSEKISDTQYF
CDR3nt: TGTGCCAGCAGTGAAAAAATTTCGGATACGCAGTATTTT
abundance: .
v_gene: TRBV6-1
d_gene: .
j_gene: TRBJ2-3

CDR3aa: CASSPRSHLDTQYF
CDR3nt: TGTGCCAGCAGCCCCAGGTCGCATCTAGATACGCAGTATTTT
abundance: .
v_gene: TRBV7-8
d_gene: .
j_gene: TRBJ2-3

CDR3aa: CSVGWGPNQPQHF
CDR3nt: TGCAGCGTTGGATGGGGCCCCAATCAGCCCCAGCATTTT
abundance: .
v_gene: TRBV29-1
d_gene: .
j_gene: TRBJ1-5

CDR3aa: CASSQQGALSPLHF
CDR3nt: TGTGCCAGCAGTCAACAGGGGGCGCTTTCACCCCTCCACTTT
abundance: .
v_gene: TRBV28
d_gene: TRBD1
j_gene: TRBJ1-6

CDR3aa: CASSENGLGGSNYGYTF
CDR3nt: TGTGCCAGCAGCGAAAACGGTTTGGGCGGATCAAACTATGGCTACACCTTC
abundance: .
v_gene: TRBV6-1
d_gene: .
j_gene: TRBJ1-2

CDR3aa: CAISEGSNQPQHF
CDR3nt: TGTGCCATCAGTGAGGGTAGCAATCAGCCCCAGCATTTT
abundance: few
v_gene: TRBV10-3
d_gene: .
j_gene: TRBJ1-5

CDR3aa: CASSYPGDSPLHF
CDR3nt: TGTGCCAGCAGTTACCCAGGAGATTCACCCCTCCACTTT
abundance: .
v_gene: TRBV6-6
d_gene: .
j_gene: TRBJ1-6

CDR3aa: CASSLQGAAGPNEKLFF
CDR3nt: TGCGCCAGCAGCTTGCAGGGGGCGGCGGGGCCCAATGAAAAACTGTTTTTT
abundance: .
v_gene: TRBV5-1
d_gene: TRBD1
j_gene: TRBJ1-4

CDR3aa: CAWRLPGQGNEQYF
CDR3nt: TGTGCCTGGAGGCTCCCGGGACAGGGCAACGAGCAGTACTTC
abundance: .
v_gene: TRBV30
d_gene: TRBD1
j_gene: TRBJ2-7

CDR3aa: CASSLDLGEQYF
CDR3nt: TGTGCCAGCAGCTTAGATCTAGGCGAGCAGTACTTC
abundance: .
v_gene: TRBV11-3
d_gene: .
j_gene: TRBJ2-7

CDR3aa: CASSPAGVGGYTF
CDR3nt: TGTGCCAGCAGCCCCGCCGGGGTGGGTGGCTACACCTTC
abundance: .
v_gene: TRBV27
d_gene: .
j_gene: TRBJ1-2

CDR3aa: CASSFTSTEAFF
CDR3nt: TGTGCCAGCAGCTTTACGAGCACTGAAGCTTTCTTT
abundance: once
v_gene: TRBV7-9
d_gene: .
j_gene: TRBJ1-1

CDR3aa: CASSLPEANYGYTF
CDR3nt: TGTGCCAGCAGCCTCCCGGAAGCTAACTATGGCTACACCTTC
abundance: .
v_gene: TRBV7-9
d_gene: .
j_gene: TRBJ1-2

CDR3aa: CASSRQGNEQFF
CDR3nt: TGTGCCAGCAGTCGACAGGGGAATGAGCAGTTCTTC
abundance: .
v_gene: TRBV6-6
d_gene: TRBD1
j_gene: TRBJ2-1

CDR3aa: CAIRAGQTEAFF
CDR3nt: TGTGCCATCAGAGCAGGGCAAACTGAAGCTTTCTTT
abundance: .
v_gene: TRBV10-3
d_gene: .
j_gene: TRBJ1-1

CDR3aa: CASSILRPTVADTQYF
CDR3nt: TGTGCCAGTAGTATACTTCGACCGACAGTCGCAGATACGCAGTATTTT
abundance: few
v_gene: TRBV19
d_gene: .
j_gene: TRBJ2-3

CDR3aa: CASGEGQLEAFF
CDR3nt: TGTGCCAGCGGGGAGGGACAGCTTGAAGCTTTCTTT
abundance: .
v_gene: TRBV2
d_gene: TRBD1
j_gene: TRBJ1-1

CDR3aa: CASSIVAGNSETQYF
CDR3nt: TGTGCCAGTAGTATCGTGGCGGGGAACTCAGAGACCCAGTACTTC
abundance: .
v_gene: TRBV19
d_gene: .
j_gene: TRBJ2-5

CDR3aa: CASRYTTGEGGYTF
CDR3nt: TGTGCCAGCAGGTACACGACAGGGGAGGGCGGCTACACCTTC
abundance: .
v_gene: TRBV6-5
d_gene: TRBD1
j_gene: TRBJ1-2

CDR3aa: CASSVSGSTDTQYF
CDR3nt: TGTGCCAGCAGCGTGAGCGGTAGCACAGATACGCAGTATTTT
abundance: few
v_gene: TRBV9
d_gene: .
j_gene: TRBJ2-3

CDR3aa: CASSPSGTPRSETQYF
CDR3nt: TGTGCCAGTAGTCCGTCCGGGACTCCCCGGTCAGAGACCCAGTACTTC
abundance: .
v_gene: TRBV19
d_gene: .
j_gene: TRBJ2-5

CDR3aa: CASSPRQGAAYEQYF
CDR3nt: TGTGCCAGCAGCCCTAGACAGGGGGCAGCCTACGAGCAGTACTTC
abundance: .
v_gene: TRBV6-6
d_gene: TRBD1
j_gene: TRBJ2-7

CDR3aa: CASSLLLGQQGGTEAFF
CDR3nt: TGTGCCAGCAGTTTATTATTGGGGCAACAGGGGGGGACTGAAGCTTTCTTT
abundance: .
v_gene: TRBV28
d_gene: TRBD1
j_gene: TRBJ1-1

CDR3aa: CATSVQEANYGYTF
CDR3nt: TGTGCCACTTCGGTCCAGGAGGCTAACTATGGCTACACCTTC
abundance: .
v_gene: TRBV5-5
d_gene: .
j_gene: TRBJ1-2